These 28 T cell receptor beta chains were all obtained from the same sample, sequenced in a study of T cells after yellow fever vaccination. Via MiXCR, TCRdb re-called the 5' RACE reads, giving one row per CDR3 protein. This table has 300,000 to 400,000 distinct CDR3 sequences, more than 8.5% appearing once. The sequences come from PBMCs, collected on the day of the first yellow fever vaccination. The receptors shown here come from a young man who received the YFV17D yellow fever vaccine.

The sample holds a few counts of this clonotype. As DNA, the CDR3 is TGTGCCAGCAGCCCCAAGGATGGCAGGGCGGGCGGGGAGCTGTTTTTT. Translating it yields CASSPKDGRAGGELFF. The gene calls are TRBV7-3 and TRBJ2-2, with D perhaps given as TRBD1 or TRBD2 (5 bases each). V shed 5 bases and J shed 7 bases, with 20 bases lying between them. Germline V gives CDR1 SGHTA, CDR2 FQGTGA. The length of the CDR3 is 16 residues. The full variable domain, rest sourced from reference TRBV7-3 and TRBJ2-2, is GAGVSQTPSNKVTEKGKYVELRCDPISGHTALYWYRQSLGQGPEFLIYFQGTGAADDSGLPNDRFFAVRPEGSVSTLKIQRTERGDSAVYLCASSPKDGRAGGELFFGEGSRLTVL.

The CDR3 here is CSARDPGGVGYTF. CDR3 nucleotides: TGCAGTGCTAGAGATCCGGGAGGGGTGGGCTACACCTTC. V gene TRBV20-1 combines with J gene TRBJ1-2; D is possibly TRBD1 (5 bases). The CDR3 has 13 residues. V was shortened by 0 bases and J by 8 bases, with 13 bases between the two germline ends. The germline CDR1 and CDR2 sequences are DFQATT and SNEGSKA (reference sequence).

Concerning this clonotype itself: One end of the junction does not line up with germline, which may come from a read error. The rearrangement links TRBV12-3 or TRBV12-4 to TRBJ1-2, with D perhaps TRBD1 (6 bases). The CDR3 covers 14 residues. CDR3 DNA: TGTGCCAGCACTTTAAGGTGGACAGCGGAGGGCTACACCTTC. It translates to CASTLRWTAEGYTF.

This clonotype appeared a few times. The CDR3 reads CASSYKKSDNTEAFF. CDR3 nucleotides: TGTGCCAGCAGTTACAAGAAATCTGATAACACTGAAGCTTTCTTT. The V and J genes are TRBV6-5 and TRBJ1-1; D gene unclear. With 2 bases removed from V and 2 bases from J, the gap between germline ends came to 12 bases. The CDR3 has 15 amino acids. In germline, CDR1 is MNHEY, CDR2 SVGAGI.

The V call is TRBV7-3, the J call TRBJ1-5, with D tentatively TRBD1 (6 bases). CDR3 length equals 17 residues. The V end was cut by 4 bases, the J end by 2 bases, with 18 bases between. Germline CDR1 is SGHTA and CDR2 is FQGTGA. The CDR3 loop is CASSSADGGGGNQPQHF. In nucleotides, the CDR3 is TGTGCCAGCAGCTCCGCGGACGGAGGGGGGGGCAATCAGCCCCAGCATTTT.

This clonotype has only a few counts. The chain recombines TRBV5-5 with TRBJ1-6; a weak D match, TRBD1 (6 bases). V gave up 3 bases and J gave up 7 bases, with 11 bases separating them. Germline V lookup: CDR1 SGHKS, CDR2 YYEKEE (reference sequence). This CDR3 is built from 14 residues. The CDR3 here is CASSSWTANSPLHF. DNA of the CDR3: TGTGCCAGCAGCTCCTGGACAGCCAATTCACCCCTCCACTTT.

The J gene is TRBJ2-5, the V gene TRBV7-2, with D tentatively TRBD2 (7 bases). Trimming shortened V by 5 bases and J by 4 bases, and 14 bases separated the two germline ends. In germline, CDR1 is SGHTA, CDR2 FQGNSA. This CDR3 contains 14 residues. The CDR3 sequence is CASSPPGGRETQYF. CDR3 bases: TGTGCCAGCAGCCCTCCCGGGGGGCGAGAGACCCAGTACTTC.

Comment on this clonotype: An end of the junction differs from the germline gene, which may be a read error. The CDR3 DNA is TGCAGAGCTAGAGATCCCGGTAACTATGGCTACACCTTC. It specifies CRARDPGNYGYTF. J is TRBJ1-2 and V is TRBV20-1; D is uncertain. The germline CDR1 and CDR2 sequences are DFQATT and SNEGSKA (reference sequence). The CDR3 is 13 amino acids.

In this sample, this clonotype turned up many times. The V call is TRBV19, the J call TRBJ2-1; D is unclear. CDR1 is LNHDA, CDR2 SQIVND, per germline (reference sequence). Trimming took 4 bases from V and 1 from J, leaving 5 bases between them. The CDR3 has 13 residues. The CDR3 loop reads CASSTGSYNEQFF. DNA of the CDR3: TGTGCCAGTAGTACCGGGTCCTACAATGAGCAGTTCTTC.

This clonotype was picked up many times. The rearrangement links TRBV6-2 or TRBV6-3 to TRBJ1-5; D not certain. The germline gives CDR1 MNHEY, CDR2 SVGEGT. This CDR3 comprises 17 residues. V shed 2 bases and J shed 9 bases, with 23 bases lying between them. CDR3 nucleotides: TGTGCCAGCAGTTACCCTTCATGGGAGGGTCAGATTCCGCCCCAGCATTTT. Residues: CASSYPSWEGQIPPQHF.

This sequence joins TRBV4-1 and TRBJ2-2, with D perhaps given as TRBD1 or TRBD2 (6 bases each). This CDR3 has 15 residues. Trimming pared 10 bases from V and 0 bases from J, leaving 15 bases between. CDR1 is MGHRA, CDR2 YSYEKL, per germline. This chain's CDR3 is CAIQGTYANTGELFF. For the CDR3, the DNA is TGCGCCATCCAGGGGACTTACGCGAACACCGGGGAGCTGTTTTTT.

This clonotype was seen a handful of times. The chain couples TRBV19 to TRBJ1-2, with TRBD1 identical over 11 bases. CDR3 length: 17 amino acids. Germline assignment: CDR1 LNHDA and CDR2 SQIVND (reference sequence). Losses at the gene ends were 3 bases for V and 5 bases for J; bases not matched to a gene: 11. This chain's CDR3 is CASSMYRTGGEDYGYTF. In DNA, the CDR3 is TGTGCCAGTAGTATGTACAGGACAGGGGGCGAAGATTATGGCTACACCTTC. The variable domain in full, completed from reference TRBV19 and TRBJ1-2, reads DGGITQSPKYLFRKEGQNVTLSCEQNLNHDAMYWYRQDPGQGLRLIYYSQIVNDFQKGDIAEGYSVSREKKESFPLTVTSAQKNPTAFYLCASSMYRTGGEDYGYTFGSGTRLTVV.

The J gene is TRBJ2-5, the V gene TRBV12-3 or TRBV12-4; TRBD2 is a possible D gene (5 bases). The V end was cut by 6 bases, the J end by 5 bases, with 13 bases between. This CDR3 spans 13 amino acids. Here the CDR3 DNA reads TGTGCCAGCAGCCCCGCCCCGGGGGAGACCCAGTACTTC. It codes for CASSPAPGETQYF.

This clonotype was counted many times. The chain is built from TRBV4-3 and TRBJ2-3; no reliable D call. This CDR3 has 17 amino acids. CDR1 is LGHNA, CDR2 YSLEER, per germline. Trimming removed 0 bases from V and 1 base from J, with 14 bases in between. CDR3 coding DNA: TGCGCCAGCAGCCAAGACGGGCTTAGTTGGGGCACAGATACGCAGTATTTT. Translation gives CASSQDGLSWGTDTQYF.

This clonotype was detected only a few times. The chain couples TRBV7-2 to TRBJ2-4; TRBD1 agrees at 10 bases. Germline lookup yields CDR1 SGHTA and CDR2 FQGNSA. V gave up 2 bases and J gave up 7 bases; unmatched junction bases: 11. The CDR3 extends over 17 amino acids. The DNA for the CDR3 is TGTGCCAGCAGCTTAACGGGCGAGACAGGGGGCCTGAACATTCAGTACTTC. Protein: CASSLTGETGGLNIQYF.

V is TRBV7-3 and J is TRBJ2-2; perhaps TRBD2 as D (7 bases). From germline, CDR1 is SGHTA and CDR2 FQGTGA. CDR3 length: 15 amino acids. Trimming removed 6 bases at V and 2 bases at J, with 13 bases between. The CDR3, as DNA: TGTGCCAGCAGACCAAGGGGGGGAAACACCGGGGAGCTGTTTTTT. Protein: CASRPRGGNTGELFF.

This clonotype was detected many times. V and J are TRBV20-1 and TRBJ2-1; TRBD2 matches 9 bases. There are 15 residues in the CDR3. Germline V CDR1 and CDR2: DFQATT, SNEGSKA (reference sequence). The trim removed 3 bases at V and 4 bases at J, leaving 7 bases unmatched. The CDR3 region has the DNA TGCAGTGCTAGTCGGCTAGCGGGGAGGTACAATGAGCAGTTCTTC. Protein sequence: CSASRLAGRYNEQFF.

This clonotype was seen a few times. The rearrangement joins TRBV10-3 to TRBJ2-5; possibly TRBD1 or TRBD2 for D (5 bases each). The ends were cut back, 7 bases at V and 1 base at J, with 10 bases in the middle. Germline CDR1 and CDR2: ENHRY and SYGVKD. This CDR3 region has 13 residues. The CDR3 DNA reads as TGTGCCATCAAGGGGACGGCCCAAGAGACCCAGTACTTC. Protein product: CAIKGTAQETQYF.

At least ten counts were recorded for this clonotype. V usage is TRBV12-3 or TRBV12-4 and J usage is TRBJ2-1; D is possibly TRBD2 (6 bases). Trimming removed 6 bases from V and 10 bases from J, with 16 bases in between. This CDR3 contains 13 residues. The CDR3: CASSRLNGGEQFF. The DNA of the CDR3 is TGTGCCAGCAGCCGACTCAACGGGGGAGAGCAGTTCTTC.

The CDR3 here is CATSVPLLSNYGYTF. The CDR3 nucleotides are TGTGCCACCAGTGTCCCACTCCTGTCCAACTATGGCTACACCTTC. This rearrangement joins TRBV24-1 to TRBJ1-2, with D unresolved. Trimming stripped 5 bases from V and 2 bases from J, with 14 bases between. Germline V gene sequence: CDR1 KGHDR, CDR2 SFDVKD. The CDR3 has 15 residues.

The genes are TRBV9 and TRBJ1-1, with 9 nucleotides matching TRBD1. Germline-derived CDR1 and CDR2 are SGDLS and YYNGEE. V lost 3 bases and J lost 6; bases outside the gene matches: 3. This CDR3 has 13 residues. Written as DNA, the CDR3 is TGTGCCAGCAGCGCCCGACAGGGGGCTGAAGCTTTCTTT. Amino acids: CASSARQGAEAFF.

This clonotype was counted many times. The CDR3, as DNA: TGTGCCAGCAGCCCCCAAGCGGGGATCCACGAGCAGTACGTC. This encodes CASSPQAGIHEQYV. This chain joins TRBV7-8 and TRBJ2-7; 7 nucleotides align to TRBD2. J gave up 5 bases and V 5 bases, and 9 bases lay outside the gene matches. This CDR3 region has 14 residues. Germline CDR1 and CDR2: SGHVS and FQNEAQ.

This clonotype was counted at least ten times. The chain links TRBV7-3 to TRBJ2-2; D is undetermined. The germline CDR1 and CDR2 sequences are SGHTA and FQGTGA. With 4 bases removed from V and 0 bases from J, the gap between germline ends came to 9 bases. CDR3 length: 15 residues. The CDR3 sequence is CASSSSGANTGELFF. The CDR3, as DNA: TGTGCCAGCAGCTCCTCCGGTGCGAACACCGGGGAGCTGTTTTTT. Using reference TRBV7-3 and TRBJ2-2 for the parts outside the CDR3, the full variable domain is GAGVSQTPSNKVTEKGKYVELRCDPISGHTALYWYRQSLGQGPEFLIYFQGTGAADDSGLPNDRFFAVRPEGSVSTLKIQRTERGDSAVYLCASSSSGANTGELFFGEGSRLTVL.

The CDR3 coding sequence is TGCAGTGCTGCTTCGCCTAGCGGGGGATACAATGAGCAGTTCTTC. Its protein is CSAASPSGGYNEQFF. The chain is built from TRBV20-1 and TRBJ2-1; 10 nucleotides line up with TRBD2. The V gene's germline CDR1 is DFQATT and CDR2 SNEGSKA (reference sequence). This CDR3 is built from 15 residues. V lost 5 bases to trimming and J lost 4 bases; unmatched junction nucleotides: 8.

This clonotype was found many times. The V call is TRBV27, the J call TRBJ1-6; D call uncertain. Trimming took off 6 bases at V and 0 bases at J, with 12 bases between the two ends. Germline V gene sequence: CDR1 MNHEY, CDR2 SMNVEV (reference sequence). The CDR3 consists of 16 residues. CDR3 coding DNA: TGTGCCAGCAGAGGACGGAAAAGCTCCTATAATTCACCCCTCCACTTT. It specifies CASRGRKSSYNSPLHF.

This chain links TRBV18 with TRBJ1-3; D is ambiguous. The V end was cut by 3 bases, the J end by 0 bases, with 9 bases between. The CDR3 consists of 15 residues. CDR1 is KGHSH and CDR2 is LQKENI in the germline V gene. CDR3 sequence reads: CASSPTFSSGNTIYF. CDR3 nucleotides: TGTGCCAGCTCACCCACATTTAGCTCTGGAAACACCATATATTTT. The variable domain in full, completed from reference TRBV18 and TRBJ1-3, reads NAGVMQNPRHLVRRRGQEARLRCSPMKGHSHVYWYRQLPEEGLKFMVYLQKENIIDESGMPKERFSAEFPKEGPSILRIQQVVRGDSAAYFCASSPTFSSGNTIYFGEGSWLTVV.

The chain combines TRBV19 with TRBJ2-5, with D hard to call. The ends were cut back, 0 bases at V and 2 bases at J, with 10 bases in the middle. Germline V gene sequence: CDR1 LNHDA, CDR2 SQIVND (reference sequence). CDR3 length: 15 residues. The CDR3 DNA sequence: TGTGCCAGTAGTATAGAGCCCGCGCCTCAAGAGACCCAGTACTTC. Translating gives CASSIEPAPQETQYF.

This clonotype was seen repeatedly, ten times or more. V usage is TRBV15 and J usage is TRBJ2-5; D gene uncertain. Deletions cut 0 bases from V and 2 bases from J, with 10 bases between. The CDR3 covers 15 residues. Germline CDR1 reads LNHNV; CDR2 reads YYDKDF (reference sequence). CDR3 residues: CATSRDPSEQETQYF. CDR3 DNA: TGTGCCACCAGCAGAGATCCTTCAGAACAAGAGACCCAGTACTTC.